Below are 27 T cell receptor beta chains sequenced from a single sample in a study of blood T cell repertoires in COVID-19. Sequencing used immunoSEQ multiplex PCR; TCRdb keeps in-frame clones, though not all of them. Of about 97,000 clones listed, around 92% were seen once; the top ten hold 5.7%. The source material was peripheral blood. These receptors were obtained from a man aged 50 to 60 with active COVID-19.

The genes are TRBV6-5 and TRBJ2-5; maybe TRBD2 (5 bases). The V end was cut by 0 bases, the J end by 2 bases, with 7 bases between. CDR3 length equals 14 residues. CDR1 is MNHEY and CDR2 is SVGAGI in the germline V gene. The DNA of the CDR3 is TGTGCCAGCAGTTACTCCACTAGGCAAGAGACCCAGTACTTC. Translation gives CASSYSTRQETQYF.

The chain couples TRBV28 to TRBJ2-2; TRBD2 aligns across 9 bases. CDR1 MDHEN and CDR2 SYDVKM come from the germline V gene. The CDR3 is 15 residues long. V was clipped by 2 bases and J by 6 bases; unmatched bases: 4. CDR3 protein: CASSLGTSFSGELFF. The CDR3 bases are TGTGCCAGCAGTTTAGGGACTAGCTTCTCCGGGGAGCTGTTTTTT.

J is TRBJ1-6 and V is TRBV7-9; unclear D gene. Per the germline V gene, CDR1 is SEHNR and CDR2 is FQNEAQ (reference sequence). CDR3 length: 17 residues. The ends were cut back, 2 bases at V and 0 bases at J, with 11 bases in the middle. The DNA for the CDR3 is TGTGCCAGCAGCTTAAGGTCTGGAGTCTCCTATAATTCACCCCTCCACTTT. It is translated as CASSLRSGVSYNSPLHF. The full variable domain, rest sourced from reference TRBV7-9 and TRBJ1-6, is DTGVSQNPRHKITKRGQNVTFRCDPISEHNRLYWYRQTLGQGPEFLTYFQNEAQLEKSRLLSDRFSAERPKGSFSTLEIQRTEQGDSAMYLCASSLRSGVSYNSPLHFGNGTRLTVT.

The rearrangement uses TRBV30 and TRBJ2-5; 8 bases agree with TRBD1. Germline V lookup: CDR1 GTSNPN, CDR2 SVGIG (reference sequence). V dropped 5 bases and J dropped 5; count of bases not matched to a gene: 4. This CDR3 has 12 amino acids. DNA of the CDR3: TGTGCCTGGTCGCAGGGGGCCGAGACCCAGTACTTC. The encoded protein is CAWSQGAETQYF.

This chain joins TRBV29-1 and TRBJ1-5; 7 nucleotides align to TRBD1. The CDR3 has 13 residues. Losses at the gene ends were 1 base for V and 6 bases for J; bases not matched to a gene: 3. The germline V gene encodes CDR1 SQVTM and CDR2 ANQGSEA. CDR3 in amino acids: CSVEGQGGQPQHF. Written as DNA, the CDR3 is TGCAGCGTTGAAGGACAGGGAGGTCAGCCCCAGCATTTT.

The V call is TRBV27, the J call TRBJ2-2; D unclear. The germline CDR1 and CDR2 sequences are MNHEY and SMNVEV (reference sequence). V lost 2 bases to trimming and J lost 2 bases, with 6 bases between them. The CDR3 is made up of 14 amino acids. CDR3 nucleotide sequence: TGTGCCAGCAGTTTACCGACAAACACCGGGGAGCTGTTTTTT. Protein product: CASSLPTNTGELFF.

This clone was counted a single time. The rearrangement uses TRBV7-2 and TRBJ2-2; tentative D call: TRBD2 (6 bases). The germline V and J ends were trimmed by 7 bases and 1 base, with 19 bases remaining between them. Germline V gives CDR1 SGHTA, CDR2 FQGNSA. The CDR3 totals 17 residues. CDR3 loop: CASTSMGGGRNTGELFF. The CDR3 DNA is TGTGCCAGCACCTCGATGGGGGGAGGAAGGAACACCGGGGAGCTGTTTTTT.

This clone occurred once. The chain uses TRBV7-6 and TRBJ1-3; D perhaps matches TRBD1 (6 bases). Trimming removed 5 bases from V and 0 bases from J, with 11 bases in between. Per germline, CDR1 SGHVS and CDR2 FNYEAQ. The CDR3 loop spans 15 amino acids. The CDR3 protein is CASSPGHLSGNTIYF. In DNA, the CDR3 is TGTGCCAGCAGCCCGGGACACCTCTCTGGAAACACCATATATTTT. Drawing the rest from reference TRBV7-6 and TRBJ1-3, the complete variable domain is GAGVSQSPRYKVTKRGQDVALRCDPISGHVSLYWYRQALGQGPEFLTYFNYEAQQDKSGLPNDRFSAERPEGSISTLTIQRTEQRDSAMYRCASSPGHLSGNTIYFGEGSWLTVV.

This chain connects TRBV6-5 to TRBJ1-6, with a weak D call TRBD1 (5 bases). V lost 7 bases and J lost 14, with 9 bases in between. The CDR3 is made up of 10 amino acids. Germline-derived CDR1 and CDR2 are MNHEY and SVGAGI. Here the CDR3 DNA reads TGTGCCAGCAAGGGGTTCGCCCTCCACTTT. Protein: CASKGFALHF.

This clone showed up just once. The chain combines TRBV19 with TRBJ1-4; D is uncertain. Between the trimmed V and J ends, which lost 6 bases and 6 bases, there was a span of 14 bases. CDR1 LNHDA and CDR2 SQIVND come from the germline V gene (reference sequence). The CDR3 contains 14 residues. CDR3 loop: CASRPLSGHEKLFF. The DNA for the CDR3 is TGTGCCAGTAGGCCGTTATCAGGCCATGAAAAACTGTTTTTT. The full variable domain, its missing parts supplied by reference TRBV19 and TRBJ1-4, is DGGITQSPKYLFRKEGQNVTLSCEQNLNHDAMYWYRQDPGQGLRLIYYSQIVNDFQKGDIAEGYSVSREKKESFPLTVTSAQKNPTAFYLCASRPLSGHEKLFFGSGTQLSVL.

This clone was detected only once. The chain links TRBV30 to TRBJ1-4, with D maybe TRBD1 (5 bases). V lost 2 bases to trimming and J lost 6 bases, with 13 bases between them. CDR1 is GTSNPN, CDR2 SVGIG, per germline (reference sequence). This CDR3 is 14 amino acids long. This CDR3 is CAWSTGRAYEKLFF. The CDR3 nucleotides read TGTGCCTGGAGTACAGGCCGAGCGTATGAAAAACTGTTTTTT.

This chain links TRBV11-1 with TRBJ1-3; TRBD1 matches 7 bases. After removal of 5 bases from V and 0 bases from J, the junction contained 4 bases not matched to a gene. CDR3 length equals 15 residues. CDR1 SGHAT and CDR2 FQDESV come from the germline V gene (reference sequence). CDR3 DNA sequence: TGTGCCAGCAGCCGCGGGACAGACTCTGGAAACACCATATATTTT. It codes for CASSRGTDSGNTIYF.

The chain is built from TRBV19 and TRBJ2-3, with 7 positions matching TRBD1. The CDR3 totals 14 residues. The ends lost 7 bases at V and 4 bases at J; junction bases unmatched: 8. The V gene's germline CDR1 is LNHDA and CDR2 SQIVND (reference sequence). The CDR3 here is CASTRDRDADTQYF. DNA of the CDR3: TGTGCCAGTACGAGAGACAGGGACGCAGATACGCAGTATTTT.

The chain is built from TRBV11-2 and TRBJ2-2, with D possibly being TRBD2 (6 bases). The CDR3 is 20 residues long. V lost 0 bases, J lost 6 bases, and 26 bases lay in between. Germline loops: CDR1 SGHAT, CDR2 FQNNGV. The CDR3 sequence: CASSLEVRLVRRVVAGELFF. In DNA form, the CDR3 reads TGTGCCAGCAGCTTAGAGGTTCGACTAGTCCGGCGTGTAGTAGCCGGGGAGCTGTTTTTT.

This clone was detected only a few times. The chain recombines TRBV7-9 with TRBJ2-6; D might be TRBD2 (7 bases). Germline values: CDR1 SEHNR, CDR2 FQNEAQ (reference sequence). The CDR3 is 16 amino acids. V gave up 7 bases and J gave up 0 bases, with 13 bases separating them. The CDR3 nucleotides read TGTGCCAGCACCCAGGGAGGGGGCTCTGGGGCCAACGTCCTGACTTTC. Translation: CASTQGGGSGANVLTF.

The V and J genes are TRBV28 and TRBJ2-3, with D perhaps matching TRBD2 (5 bases). Trimming removed 3 bases at V and 7 bases at J, with 20 bases between. Germline V gene data show CDR1 as MDHEN and CDR2 as SYDVKM. This CDR3 has 16 residues. DNA of the CDR3: TGTGCCAGCAGTTTCCAAAATCGCAGGAGCGGAAATACGCAGTATTTT. Encoded protein: CASSFQNRRSGNTQYF.

The chain employs TRBV14 and TRBJ1-3; D unclear. CDR3 length equals 12 residues. The germline CDR1 and CDR2 sequences are SGHDN and FVKESK. V dropped 3 bases and J dropped 4 bases, with 4 bases sitting between them. The CDR3 spells CASSQRGNTIYF. CDR3 nucleotides: TGTGCCAGCAGCCAGAGAGGAAACACCATATATTTT.

The chain is built from TRBV11-3 and TRBJ2-5; 12 bases fit TRBD2. The CDR3 covers 16 residues. CDR1 SGHNT and CDR2 YENEEA come from the germline V gene. Germline trimming cut 5 bases from V and 4 bases from J; bases unmatched to any gene: 8. The CDR3 protein is CASSHRTSGTGETQYF. The CDR3 nucleotides read TGTGCCAGCAGCCACAGGACTAGCGGGACCGGAGAGACCCAGTACTTC.

The genes are TRBV18 and TRBJ1-1; D gene uncertain. The CDR3 has 17 residues. Trimming shortened V by 2 bases and J by 1 base, and 17 bases separated the two germline ends. The V gene's germline CDR1 is KGHSH and CDR2 LQKENI. CDR3 DNA sequence: TGTGCCAGCTCACCAGAGTCCGGCGGAACGACGAACACTGAAGCTTTCTTT. Translation: CASSPESGGTTNTEAFF.

The rearrangement uses TRBV27 and TRBJ1-4, with 9 bases that match TRBD1. Germline CDR1 MNHEY, CDR2 SMNVEV (reference sequence). The V segment lost 5 bases and the J segment 5 bases; nucleotides outside the gene matches: 9. CDR3 length: 16 residues. CDR3 sequence reads: CASSPGGQGPNEKLFF. CDR3 sequence (DNA): TGTGCCAGCAGTCCGGGAGGACAGGGGCCAAATGAAAAACTGTTTTTT. Full variable domain (remainder filled in from reference TRBV27 and TRBJ1-4): EAQVTQNPRYLITVTGKKLTVTCSQNMNHEYMSWYRQDPGLGLRQIYYSMNVEVTDKGDVPEGYKVSRKEKRNFPLILESPSPNQTSLYFCASSPGGQGPNEKLFFGSGTQLSVL.

The chain's CDR3 is CASSQDRDRVGGYTF. Written as DNA, the CDR3 is TGCGCCAGCAGCCAAGACCGGGACAGGGTCGGAGGCTACACCTTC. The V call is TRBV5-1, the J call TRBJ1-2, with 9 bases fitting TRBD1. CDR3 length: 15 amino acids. Germline CDR1 reads SGHRS; CDR2 reads YFSETQ. Trimming at V came to 4 bases and at J to 8 bases, leaving 12 bases not matched to a gene.

V is TRBV5-6 and J is TRBJ2-3; 8 bases fit TRBD1. The germline V gene has CDR1 SGHDT and CDR2 YYEEEE. This CDR3 region has 16 residues. V lost 0 bases to trimming and J lost 5 bases; unmatched junction nucleotides: 8. CDR3 DNA sequence: TGTGCCAGCAGCTTGGGGACAGGGATATTGCGAGATACGCAGTATTTT. Translation: CASSLGTGILRDTQYF.

The chain combines TRBV24-1 with TRBJ1-5; D perhaps matches TRBD1 (6 bases). This CDR3 contains 17 residues. The germline V gene encodes CDR1 KGHDR and CDR2 SFDVKD. V was shortened by 12 bases and J by 0 bases, with 23 bases between the two germline ends. CDR3 protein: CAPGCQGQRYSNQPQHF. In nucleotides, the CDR3 is TGTGCCCCCGGTTGTCAAGGACAGAGATATAGCAATCAGCCCCAGCATTTT.

The chain couples TRBV28 to TRBJ1-2; 9 bases map to TRBD1. CDR1 MDHEN and CDR2 SYDVKM come from the germline V gene. The CDR3 totals 15 residues. V was pared by 2 bases and J by 1 base, with 2 bases of the junction left unmatched. The CDR3 spells CASSLTGGRNYGYTF. DNA for the CDR3: TGTGCCAGCAGTTTAACAGGGGGCCGTAACTATGGCTACACCTTC.

The chain carries TRBV24-1 and TRBJ1-2, with TRBD1 identical over 9 bases. CDR3 length equals 13 residues. Germline-derived CDR1 and CDR2 are KGHDR and SFDVKD. V trimming: 3 bases; J trimming: 6 bases; junction bases outside the gene matches: 1. Written as DNA, the CDR3 is TGTGCCACCAGTGATGGGGACAGGGATGGCTACACCTTC. It translates to CATSDGDRDGYTF.

The chain employs TRBV28 and TRBJ1-2, with D unclear. This CDR3 has 12 amino acids. CDR1 MDHEN and CDR2 SYDVKM come from the germline V gene. Trimming removed 6 bases at V and 7 bases at J, with 12 bases between. This CDR3 reads CASSQSGSGYTF. DNA of the CDR3: TGTGCCAGCAGCCAGTCAGGTTCTGGCTACACCTTC.

V and J are TRBV3-1 (or the pseudogene TRBV3-2) and TRBJ2-1, with D perhaps matching TRBD2 (5 bases). The CDR3 consists of 18 residues. Deletions cut 0 bases from V and 0 bases from J, with 15 bases between. Germline V gives CDR1 LGHDT, CDR2 YNNKEL (reference sequence). The DNA for the CDR3 is TGTGCCAGCAGCCAAGATAGCGTTGCGGTCGGCTCCTACAATGAGCAGTTCTTC. Encoded protein: CASSQDSVAVGSYNEQFF.